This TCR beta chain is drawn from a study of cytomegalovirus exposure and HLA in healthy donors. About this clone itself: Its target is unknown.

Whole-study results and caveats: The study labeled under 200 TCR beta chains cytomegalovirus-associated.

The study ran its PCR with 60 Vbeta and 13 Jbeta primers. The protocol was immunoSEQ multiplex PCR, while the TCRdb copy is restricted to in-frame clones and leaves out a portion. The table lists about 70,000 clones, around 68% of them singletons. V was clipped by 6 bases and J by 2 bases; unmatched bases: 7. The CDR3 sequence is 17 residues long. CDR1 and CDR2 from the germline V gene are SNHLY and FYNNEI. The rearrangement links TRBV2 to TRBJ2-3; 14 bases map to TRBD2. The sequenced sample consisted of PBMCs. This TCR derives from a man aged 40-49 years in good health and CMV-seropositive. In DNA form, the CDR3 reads TGTGCCAGCAGGGCTCGGACTAGCGGGAGGACCACAGATACGCAGTATTTT. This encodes CASRARTSGRTTDTQYF.